Listed below are T cell receptor beta chains from one sample, sequenced in a study of blood T cell repertoires in COVID-19. Sequencing was performed with immunoSEQ multiplex PCR; in TCRdb, only in-frame clones are kept and a portion is missing. The sample lists 270,000 or so clones, 81% occurring once. Sequenced input: peripheral blood. The receptor source for this set is a woman aged 55 to 70 with active or convalescent COVID-19. Both conserved end residues are part of each CDR3. A D gene is named only where the DNA matches it firmly. Only part of the rows carry a size: once, few, many, or a class if the clone is expanded.

clone size: -; V gene: TRBV6-6; J gene: TRBJ2-7; D gene: TRBD2; CDR3 DNA: TGTGCCGCTTCCAAGCGGGGCTCCGCGGACGAGCAGTACTTC; CDR3 protein: CAASKRGSADEQYF
clone size: few; V gene: TRBV7-9; J gene: TRBJ1-2; D gene: -; CDR3 DNA: TGTGCCAGCAGATCAGCAGGGGACGGGTCCTATGGCTACACCTTC; CDR3 protein: CASRSAGDGSYGYTF
clone size: -; V gene: TRBV5-4; J gene: TRBJ2-3; D gene: TRBD1; CDR3 DNA: TGTGCCAGCAGCTGGACAGGCGGAATAGATACGCAGTATTTT; CDR3 protein: CASSWTGGIDTQYF
clone size: -; V gene: TRBV12-3/TRBV12-4; J gene: TRBJ1-2; D gene: -; CDR3 DNA: TGTGCCACGCAGCCGGGAGTGGATGGCTACACCTTC; CDR3 protein: CATQPGVDGYTF
clone size: -; V gene: TRBV19; J gene: TRBJ1-2; D gene: -; CDR3 DNA: TGTGCCAGTTGCATCTCGGCAGGGAACTATGGCTACACCTTC; CDR3 protein: CASCISAGNYGYTF
clone size: -; V gene: TRBV5-1; J gene: TRBJ2-7; D gene: -; CDR3 DNA: TGCGCCAGCAGCTTGGACTCCGGGGTACAGTACTTC; CDR3 protein: CASSLDSGVQYF
clone size: -; V gene: TRBV5-5; J gene: TRBJ2-3; D gene: -; CDR3 DNA: TGTGCCAGCAGCTTGGGCACCTACACAGATACGCAGTATTTT; CDR3 protein: CASSLGTYTDTQYF
clone size: -; V gene: TRBV6-5; J gene: TRBJ2-5; D gene: -; CDR3 DNA: TGTGCCAGTCAGTACCAAGAGACCCAGTACTTC; CDR3 protein: CASQYQETQYF
clone size: -; V gene: TRBV9; J gene: TRBJ2-3; D gene: TRBD2; CDR3 DNA: TGTGCCAGCAGCGGAATAGCGGGGGGTGCAGATACGCAGTATTTT; CDR3 protein: CASSGIAGGADTQYF
clone size: -; V gene: TRBV6-6; J gene: TRBJ2-5; D gene: -; CDR3 DNA: TGTGCCAGCAGTTACGTCTCCGTGACCCAGTACTTC; CDR3 protein: CASSYVSVTQYF
clone size: -; V gene: TRBV3-1/TRBV3-2; J gene: TRBJ2-2; D gene: TRBD1; CDR3 DNA: TGTGCCAGCAGCCAAGCCCGTATACCGACAGGGGCCGGGGAGCTGTTTTTT; CDR3 protein: CASSQARIPTGAGELFF
clone size: -; V gene: TRBV25-1; J gene: TRBJ1-4; D gene: -; CDR3 DNA: TGTGCCAGCAGGCCCCGGGCTAATGAAAAACTGTTTTTT; CDR3 protein: CASRPRANEKLFF
clone size: -; V gene: TRBV7-3; J gene: TRBJ2-1; D gene: TRBD2; CDR3 DNA: TGTGCCAGCAGCCCCCGCCCTAGCGGGGCGTACAATGAGCAGTTCTTC; CDR3 protein: CASSPRPSGAYNEQFF
clone size: -; V gene: TRBV24-1; J gene: TRBJ1-6; D gene: TRBD1; CDR3 DNA: TGTGCCACCAGTGATCCCGGGACAGGAGATTCGTCCTATAATTCACCCCTCCACTTT; CDR3 protein: CATSDPGTGDSSYNSPLHF
clone size: -; V gene: TRBV29-1; J gene: TRBJ1-3; D gene: TRBD1; CDR3 DNA: TGCAGCGCCACAGGGGCTGGAAACACCATATATTTT; CDR3 protein: CSATGAGNTIYF
clone size: few; V gene: TRBV6-5; J gene: TRBJ1-1; D gene: -; CDR3 DNA: TGTGCCAGCACCCGGGGGAACACTGAAGCTTTCTTT; CDR3 protein: CASTRGNTEAFF
clone size: medium-sized; V gene: TRBV7-2; J gene: TRBJ1-2; D gene: -; CDR3 DNA: TGTGCCAGCAGCTTAACCGGGATCCCCTATGGCTACACCTTC; CDR3 protein: CASSLTGIPYGYTF
clone size: few; V gene: TRBV6-4; J gene: TRBJ1-1; D gene: TRBD1; CDR3 DNA: TGTGCCAGCAGGAACCTTGACAGGGGGAGTGAAGCTTTCTTT; CDR3 protein: CASRNLDRGSEAFF
clone size: -; V gene: TRBV29-1; J gene: TRBJ1-4; D gene: -; CDR3 DNA: TGCAGCGTTGGAACAGGAATTCTTGAAAAACTGTTTTTT; CDR3 protein: CSVGTGILEKLFF
clone size: -; V gene: TRBV21-1; J gene: TRBJ2-7; D gene: -; CDR3 DNA: TGTGCCAGCAGGAAGTACACCGGGACAGGGGGACACGAGCAGTACTTC; CDR3 protein: CASRKYTGTGGHEQYF
clone size: -; V gene: TRBV6-1; J gene: TRBJ2-3; D gene: TRBD2; CDR3 DNA: TGTGCCAGCAGTGAAGGTTCGGGGGGTGTGCGCGATACGCAGTATTTT; CDR3 protein: CASSEGSGGVRDTQYF
clone size: -; V gene: TRBV6-4; J gene: TRBJ2-2; D gene: -; CDR3 DNA: TGTGCCAGCCCTTTCGACACCGGGGAGCTGTTTTTT; CDR3 protein: CASPFDTGELFF
clone size: -; V gene: TRBV24-1; J gene: TRBJ2-3; D gene: -; CDR3 DNA: TGTGCCACCAGTGACCCAGGGCGGCAAGATACGCAGTATTTT; CDR3 protein: CATSDPGRQDTQYF
clone size: -; V gene: TRBV11-2; J gene: TRBJ2-5; D gene: TRBD2; CDR3 DNA: TGTGCCAGCAGCATTCGACTAGCGGGGACGGGGGAGACCCAGTACTTC; CDR3 protein: CASSIRLAGTGETQYF
clone size: -; V gene: TRBV5-4; J gene: TRBJ1-1; D gene: -; CDR3 DNA: TGTGCCAGCAGGATTCAGGGGAACACTGAAGCTTTCTTT; CDR3 protein: CASRIQGNTEAFF
clone size: -; V gene: TRBV7-2; J gene: TRBJ2-3; D gene: TRBD2; CDR3 DNA: TGTGCCAGCAGCCCCTCATTCAGCGGGGGGGCAGCTACGCAGTATTTT; CDR3 protein: CASSPSFSGGAATQYF
clone size: -; V gene: TRBV12-5; J gene: TRBJ1-6; D gene: -; CDR3 DNA: TGTGCTAGTGGTTTGGTTGGCGGGGGGCTTTCACCCCTCCACTTT; CDR3 protein: CASGLVGGGLSPLHF
clone size: few; V gene: TRBV14; J gene: TRBJ2-7; D gene: TRBD2; CDR3 DNA: TGTGCCAGCAGCCAAGATCTCCTTGCGGGGGTATACGAGCAGTACTTC; CDR3 protein: CASSQDLLAGVYEQYF
clone size: once; V gene: TRBV27; J gene: TRBJ1-6; D gene: -; CDR3 DNA: TGTGCCAGCACTTTCCTGGACGGGAATAATTCACCCCTCCACTTT; CDR3 protein: CASTFLDGNNSPLHF
clone size: -; V gene: TRBV5-1; J gene: TRBJ2-2; D gene: -; CDR3 DNA: TGCGCCAGCAGCCAGCGCGGGACTGCGAACACCGGGGAGCTGTTTTTT; CDR3 protein: CASSQRGTANTGELFF
clone size: many; V gene: TRBV2; J gene: TRBJ2-2; D gene: -; CDR3 DNA: TGTGCCAGTAGGGCGGGGGCAGCCTCGAACACCGGGGAGCTGTTTTTT; CDR3 protein: CASRAGAASNTGELFF
clone size: -; V gene: TRBV11-3; J gene: TRBJ2-2; D gene: -; CDR3 DNA: TGTGCCAGCCAGGATACCGGGGAGCTGTTTTTT; CDR3 protein: CASQDTGELFF
clone size: -; V gene: TRBV20-1; J gene: TRBJ2-7; D gene: TRBD1; CDR3 DNA: TGCAGTGGACAGGGGGAGCGCGAGCAGTACTTC; CDR3 protein: CSGQGEREQYF
clone size: -; V gene: TRBV7-2; J gene: TRBJ2-7; D gene: -; CDR3 DNA: TGTGCCAGCAGTTCGGGTCCCACCTACGAGCAGTACTTC; CDR3 protein: CASSSGPTYEQYF
clone size: -; V gene: TRBV7-7; J gene: TRBJ2-3; D gene: TRBD2; CDR3 DNA: TGTGCCAGCAGCTCGCGGGGGGGCCCCACAGATACGCAGTATTTT; CDR3 protein: CASSSRGGPTDTQYF
clone size: few; V gene: TRBV7-6; J gene: TRBJ1-2; D gene: TRBD1; CDR3 DNA: TGTGCCAGCAGCTTAGTTCTCCTGAGGGACAGGGGCTTAGAGGGCTATGGCTACACCTTC; CDR3 protein: CASSLVLLRDRGLEGYGYTF
clone size: few; V gene: TRBV6-4; J gene: TRBJ1-5; D gene: TRBD1; CDR3 DNA: TGTGCCAGCAGTCCAGACAGGGGAAGAGGGCAGCCCCAGCATTTT; CDR3 protein: CASSPDRGRGQPQHF
clone size: -; V gene: TRBV15; J gene: TRBJ1-4; D gene: TRBD1; CDR3 DNA: TGTGCCACCAGCGGACAGGATCATGCTAATGAAAAACTGTTTTTT; CDR3 protein: CATSGQDHANEKLFF
clone size: -; V gene: TRBV6-6; J gene: TRBJ1-5; D gene: -; CDR3 DNA: TGTGCCAGCATTCGAACCGGGACATTGACTTCCGATCAGCCCCAGCATTTT; CDR3 protein: CASIRTGTLTSDQPQHF
clone size: once; V gene: TRBV15; J gene: TRBJ2-5; D gene: -; CDR3 DNA: TGTGCCACCAGCAGAGTTAGGGGTCAAGAGACCCAGTACTTC; CDR3 protein: CATSRVRGQETQYF
clone size: once; V gene: TRBV5-1; J gene: TRBJ1-1; D gene: TRBD1; CDR3 DNA: TGCGCCAGCAGCTCGGACAGGGCTACCACTGAAGCTTTCTTT; CDR3 protein: CASSSDRATTEAFF
clone size: -; V gene: TRBV6-2/TRBV6-3; J gene: TRBJ2-3; D gene: TRBD2; CDR3 DNA: TGTGCCAGCAGTTACTCGAAGGGAGCGGGGGGGATGAGCACAGATACGCAGTATTTT; CDR3 protein: CASSYSKGAGGMSTDTQYF
clone size: few; V gene: TRBV30; J gene: TRBJ2-3; D gene: -; CDR3 DNA: TGTGCCTGGAGTGTCTTGGAAGGAGGGGTTTCGGTTACAGATACGCAGTATTTT; CDR3 protein: CAWSVLEGGVSVTDTQYF
clone size: -; V gene: TRBV9; J gene: TRBJ2-5; D gene: TRBD2; CDR3 DNA: TGTGCCAGCAGCCCGCGGGGGGCCCGGGACGAGACCCAGTACTTC; CDR3 protein: CASSPRGARDETQYF